This entry features one T cell receptor (beta chain) sequence. What it binds is not known. One junction end does not reproduce the germline sequence, and a read error may be involved. Germline CDR1 is SGHRS and CDR2 is YFSETQ. CDR3 length equals 14 residues. These data are taken from a study of post-analysis software for immune sequencing data. Prepared libraries of TCR beta cDNA carried unique molecular identifiers. TCRdb reanalysed the PCR reads using MiXCR and keeps one entry per CDR3 protein. Of 450,000 to 650,000 distinct CDR3 sequences in the sample, roughly 47% were seen once. Findings and caveats of the study: Compared with controls, patients showed significantly lower normalized Chao1 diversity. Strong same-batch co-clustering of samples appeared with F measure clustering. Controls had lower frequencies than patients of roughly five TRBV segments, which included TRBV5-6, TRBV5-1 and TRBV20-1.

The sample comprised blood. This receptor was obtained from a girl between 5 and 17 years old with multiple sclerosis. The rearrangement uses TRBV5-1 and TRBJ1-1, with D perhaps TRBD1 (5 bases). CDR3 nucleotides: TGCACCAGCAGCCCCGGACACATGAACACTGAAGCTTTCTTT. As protein: CTSSPGHMNTEAFF.